The following is a T cell receptor (beta chain) sequence with its context. Antigen specificity is unknown. Reverse transcription of all isolated RNA meant that expressed TCRB transcripts were sequenced. Assay used: immunoSEQ multiplex PCR; TCRdb lists only in-frame clones, some missing. The table has about 190,000 clones, roughly 8% seen once. The data originate from a study of beta chain features in type 1 diabetes. Findings and caveats of the study: There was a moderate but significant shortening of TCRB CDR3s in all four CD4+ subsets of Type 1 diabetes patients.

The source material was central memory CD4+ T cells from blood. The receptor was derived from a middle-aged woman with type 1 diabetes.

CDR3 amino acids: CASSEAGETGVGYTF. The CDR3 nucleotides read TGTGCCAGCAGTGAAGCAGGCGAGACAGGGGTTGGCTACACCTTC. The chain has TRBV2 and TRBJ1-2; TRBD1 aligns across 8 bases. The CDR3 spans 15 residues. Germline trimming cut 0 bases from V and 7 bases from J; bases unmatched to any gene: 7. Per germline, CDR1 SNHLY and CDR2 FYNNEI. Combining the CDR3 with reference TRBV2 and TRBJ1-2 gives the whole variable domain EPEVTQTPSHQVTQMGQEVILRCVPISNHLYFYWYRQILGQKVEFLVSFYNNEISEKSEIFDDQFSVERPDGSNFTLKIRSTKLEDSAMYFCASSEAGETGVGYTFGSGTRLTVV.